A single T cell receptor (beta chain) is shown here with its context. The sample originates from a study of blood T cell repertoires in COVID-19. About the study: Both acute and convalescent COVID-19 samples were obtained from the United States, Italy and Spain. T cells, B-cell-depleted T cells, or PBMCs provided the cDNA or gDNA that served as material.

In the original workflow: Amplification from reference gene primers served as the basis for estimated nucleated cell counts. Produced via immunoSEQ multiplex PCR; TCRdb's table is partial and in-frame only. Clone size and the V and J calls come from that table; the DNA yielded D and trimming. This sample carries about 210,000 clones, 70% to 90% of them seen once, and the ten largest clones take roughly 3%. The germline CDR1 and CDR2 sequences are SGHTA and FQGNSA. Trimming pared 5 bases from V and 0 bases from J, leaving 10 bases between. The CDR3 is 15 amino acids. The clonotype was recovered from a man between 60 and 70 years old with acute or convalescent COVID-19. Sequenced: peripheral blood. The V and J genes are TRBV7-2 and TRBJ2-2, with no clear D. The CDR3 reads CASSPALANTGELFF. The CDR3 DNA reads TGTGCCAGCAGCCCGGCCCTAGCGAACACCGGGGAGCTGTTTTTT.